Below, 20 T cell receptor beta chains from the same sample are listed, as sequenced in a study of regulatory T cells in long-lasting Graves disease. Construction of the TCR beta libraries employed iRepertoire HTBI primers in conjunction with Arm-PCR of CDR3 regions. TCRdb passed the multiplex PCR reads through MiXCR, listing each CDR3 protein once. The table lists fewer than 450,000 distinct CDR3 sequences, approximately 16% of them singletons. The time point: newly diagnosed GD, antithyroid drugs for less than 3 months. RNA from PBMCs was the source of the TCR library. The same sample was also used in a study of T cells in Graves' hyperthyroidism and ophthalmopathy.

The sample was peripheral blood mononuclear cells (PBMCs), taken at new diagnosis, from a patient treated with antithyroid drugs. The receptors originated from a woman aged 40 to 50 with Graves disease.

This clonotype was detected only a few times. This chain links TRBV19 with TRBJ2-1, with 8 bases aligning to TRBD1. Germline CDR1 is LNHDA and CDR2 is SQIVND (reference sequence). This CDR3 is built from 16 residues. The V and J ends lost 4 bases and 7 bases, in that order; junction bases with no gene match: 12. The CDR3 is CASSNRGQGQGNEQFF. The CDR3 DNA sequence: TGTGCCAGTAGTAACCGTGGACAGGGACAAGGGAATGAGCAGTTCTTC.

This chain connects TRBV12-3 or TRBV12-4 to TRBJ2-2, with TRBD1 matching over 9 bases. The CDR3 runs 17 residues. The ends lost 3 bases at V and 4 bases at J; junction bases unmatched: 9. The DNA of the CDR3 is TGTGCCAGCAGTTTCTCCCGACAGGGGGGGCCCACCGGGGAGCTGTTTTTT. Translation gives CASSFSRQGGPTGELFF.

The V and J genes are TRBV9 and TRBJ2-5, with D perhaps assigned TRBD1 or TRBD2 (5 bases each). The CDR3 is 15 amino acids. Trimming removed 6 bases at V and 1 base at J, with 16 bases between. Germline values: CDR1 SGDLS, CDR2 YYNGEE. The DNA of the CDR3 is TGTGCCAGCACCCTCACGCCGGGGACCCAAGAGACCCAGTACTTC. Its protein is CASTLTPGTQETQYF.

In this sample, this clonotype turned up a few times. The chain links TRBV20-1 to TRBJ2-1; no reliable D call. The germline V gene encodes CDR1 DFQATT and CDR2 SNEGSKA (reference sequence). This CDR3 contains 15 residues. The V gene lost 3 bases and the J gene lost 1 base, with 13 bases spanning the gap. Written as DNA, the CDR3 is TGCAGTGCTAGCCTAGACTCCCCTTCCTACAATGAGCAGTTCTTC. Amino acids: CSASLDSPSYNEQFF.

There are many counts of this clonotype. For the CDR3, the DNA is TGTGCCAGCAGCTTTGGACAGAGTACCCCAACTAATGAAAAACTGTTTTTT. It codes for CASSFGQSTPTNEKLFF. The chain recombines TRBV7-9 with TRBJ1-4, with D maybe TRBD1 (6 bases). The CDR3 contains 17 residues. Trimming stripped 3 bases from V and 0 bases from J, with 14 bases between. The germline V gene has CDR1 SEHNR and CDR2 FQNEAQ (reference sequence).

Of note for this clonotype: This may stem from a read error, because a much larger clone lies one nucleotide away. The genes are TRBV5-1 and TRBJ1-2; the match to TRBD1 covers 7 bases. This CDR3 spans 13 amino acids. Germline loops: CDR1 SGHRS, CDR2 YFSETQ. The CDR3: CASTYDRAYGCTF. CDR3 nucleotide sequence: TGCGCCAGCACCTATGACAGGGCCTATGGCTGCACCTTC.

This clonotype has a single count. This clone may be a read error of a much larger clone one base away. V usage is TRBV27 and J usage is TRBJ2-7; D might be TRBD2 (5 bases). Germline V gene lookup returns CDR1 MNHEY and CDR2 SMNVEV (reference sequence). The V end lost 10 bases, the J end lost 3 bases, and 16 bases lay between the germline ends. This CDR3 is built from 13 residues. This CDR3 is CANRGPPYYEQYF. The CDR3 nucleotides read TGTGCCAACAGAGGGCCACCTTACTACGAGCAGTACTTC.

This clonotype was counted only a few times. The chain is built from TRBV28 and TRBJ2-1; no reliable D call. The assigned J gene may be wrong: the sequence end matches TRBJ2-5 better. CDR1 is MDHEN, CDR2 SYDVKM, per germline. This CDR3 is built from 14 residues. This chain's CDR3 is CASSFLTAQETQYF. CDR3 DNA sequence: TGTGCCAGCAGTTTTCTGACGGCCCAAGAGACCCAGTACTTC.

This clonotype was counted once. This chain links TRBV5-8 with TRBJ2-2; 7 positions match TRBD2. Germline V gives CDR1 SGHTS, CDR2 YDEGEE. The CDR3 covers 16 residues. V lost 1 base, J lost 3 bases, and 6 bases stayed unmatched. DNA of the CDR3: TGTGCCAGCAGCTTGTGGCGGGAGTACGACACCGGGGAGCTGTTTTTT. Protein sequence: CASSLWREYDTGELFF.

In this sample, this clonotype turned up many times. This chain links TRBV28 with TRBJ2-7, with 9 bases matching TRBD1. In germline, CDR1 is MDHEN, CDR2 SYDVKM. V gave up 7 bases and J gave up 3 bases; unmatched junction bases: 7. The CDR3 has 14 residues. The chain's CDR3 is CASIKGQGFYEQYF. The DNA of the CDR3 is TGTGCCAGCATTAAAGGACAGGGGTTCTACGAGCAGTACTTC.

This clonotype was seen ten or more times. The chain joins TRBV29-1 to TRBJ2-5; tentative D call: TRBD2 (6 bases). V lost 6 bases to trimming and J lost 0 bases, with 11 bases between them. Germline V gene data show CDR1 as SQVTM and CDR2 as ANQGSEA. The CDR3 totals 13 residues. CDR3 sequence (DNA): TGCAGCGTAAGCGGACTACACCAAGAGACCCAGTACTTC. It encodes CSVSGLHQETQYF.

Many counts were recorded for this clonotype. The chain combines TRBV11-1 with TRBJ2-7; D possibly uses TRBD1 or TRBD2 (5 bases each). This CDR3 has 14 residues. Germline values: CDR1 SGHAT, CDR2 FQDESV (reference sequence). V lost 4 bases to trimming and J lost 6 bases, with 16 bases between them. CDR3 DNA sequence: TGTGCCAGCAGCTCCGGGACCCCCGGTTCCGAGCAGTACTTC. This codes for CASSSGTPGSEQYF.

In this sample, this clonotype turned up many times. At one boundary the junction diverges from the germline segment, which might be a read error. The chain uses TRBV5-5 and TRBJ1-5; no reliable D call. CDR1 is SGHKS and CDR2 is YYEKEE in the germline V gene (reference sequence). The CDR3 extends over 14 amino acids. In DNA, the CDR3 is TGCGCCAGCAGCCCGAAGGTTCCCAATCAGCCCCAGCATTTT. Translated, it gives CASSPKVPNQPQHF.

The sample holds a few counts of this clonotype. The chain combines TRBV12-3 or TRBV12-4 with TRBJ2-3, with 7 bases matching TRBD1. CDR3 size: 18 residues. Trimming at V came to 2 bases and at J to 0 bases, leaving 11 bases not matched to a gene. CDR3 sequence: CASSLYFMGTVSTDTQYF. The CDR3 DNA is TGTGCCAGCAGTTTATATTTTATGGGGACAGTTAGCACAGATACGCAGTATTTT.

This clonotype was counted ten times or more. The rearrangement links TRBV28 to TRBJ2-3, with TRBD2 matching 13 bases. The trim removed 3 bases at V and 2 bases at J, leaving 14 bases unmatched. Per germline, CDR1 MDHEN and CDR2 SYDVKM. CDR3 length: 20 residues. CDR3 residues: CASSLPTSGRPSGYTDTQYF. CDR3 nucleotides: TGTGCCAGCAGTTTGCCGACTAGCGGGAGGCCAAGCGGGTACACAGATACGCAGTATTTT.

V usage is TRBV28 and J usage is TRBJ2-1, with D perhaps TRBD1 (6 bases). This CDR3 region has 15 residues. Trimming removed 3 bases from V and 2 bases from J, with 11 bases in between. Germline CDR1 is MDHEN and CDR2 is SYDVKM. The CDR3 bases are TGTGCCAGCAGTTTCCTGACAGGACCCTACAATGAGCAGTTCTTC. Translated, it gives CASSFLTGPYNEQFF. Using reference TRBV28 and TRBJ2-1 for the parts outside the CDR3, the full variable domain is DVKVTQSSRYLVKRTGEKVFLECVQDMDHENMFWYRQDPGLGLRLIYFSYDVKMKEKGDIPEGYSVSREKKERFSLILESASTNQTSMYLCASSFLTGPYNEQFFGPGTRLTVL.

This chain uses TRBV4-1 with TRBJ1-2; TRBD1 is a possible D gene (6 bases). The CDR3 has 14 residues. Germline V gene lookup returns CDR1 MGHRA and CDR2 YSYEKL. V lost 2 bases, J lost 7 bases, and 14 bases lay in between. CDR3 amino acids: CASSQPQGRGGYTF. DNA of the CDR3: TGCGCCAGCAGCCAACCTCAGGGGAGAGGTGGCTACACCTTC.

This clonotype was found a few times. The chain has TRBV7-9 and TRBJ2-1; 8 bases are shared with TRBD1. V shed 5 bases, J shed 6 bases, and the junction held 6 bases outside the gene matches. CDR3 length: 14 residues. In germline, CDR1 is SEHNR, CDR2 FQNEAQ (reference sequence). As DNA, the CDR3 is TGTGCCAGCAGCGGACAGGGCTCTCTCAATGAGCAGTTCTTC. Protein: CASSGQGSLNEQFF. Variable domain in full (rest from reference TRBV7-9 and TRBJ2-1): DTGVSQNPRHKITKRGQNVTFRCDPISEHNRLYWYRQTLGQGPEFLTYFQNEAQLEKSRLLSDRFSAERPKGSFSTLEIQRTEQGDSAMYLCASSGQGSLNEQFFGPGTRLTVL.

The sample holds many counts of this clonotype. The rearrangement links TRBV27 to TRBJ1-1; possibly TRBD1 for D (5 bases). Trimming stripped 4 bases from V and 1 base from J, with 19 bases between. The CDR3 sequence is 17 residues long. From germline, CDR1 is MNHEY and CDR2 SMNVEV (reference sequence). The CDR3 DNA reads TGTGCCAGCAGTTCTGCCCTGACAGTCCCGAAGAACACTGAAGCTTTCTTT. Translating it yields CASSSALTVPKNTEAFF.

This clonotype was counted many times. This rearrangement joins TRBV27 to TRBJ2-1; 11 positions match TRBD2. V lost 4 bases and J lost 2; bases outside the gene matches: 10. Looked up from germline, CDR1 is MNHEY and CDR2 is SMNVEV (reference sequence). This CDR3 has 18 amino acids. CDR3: CASSSGGSGRATYNEQFF. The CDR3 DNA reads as TGTGCCAGCAGTTCCGGCGGTAGCGGGAGGGCTACCTACAATGAGCAGTTCTTC.